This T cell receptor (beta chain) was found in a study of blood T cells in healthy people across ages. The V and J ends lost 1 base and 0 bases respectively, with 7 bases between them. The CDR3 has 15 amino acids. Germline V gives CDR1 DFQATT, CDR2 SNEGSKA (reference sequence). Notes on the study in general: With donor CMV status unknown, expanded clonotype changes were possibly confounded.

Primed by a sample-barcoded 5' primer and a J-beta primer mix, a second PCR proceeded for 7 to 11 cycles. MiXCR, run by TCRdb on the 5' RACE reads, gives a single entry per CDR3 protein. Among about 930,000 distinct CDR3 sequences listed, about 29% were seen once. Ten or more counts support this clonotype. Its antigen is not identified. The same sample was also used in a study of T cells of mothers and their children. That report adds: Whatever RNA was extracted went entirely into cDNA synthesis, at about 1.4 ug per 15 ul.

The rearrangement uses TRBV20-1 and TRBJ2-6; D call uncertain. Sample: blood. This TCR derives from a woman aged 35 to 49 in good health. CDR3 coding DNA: TGCAGTGCTAGAGTGGGAAGCTCTGGGGCCAACGTCCTGACTTTC. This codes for CSARVGSSGANVLTF.